This T cell receptor (beta chain) comes out of a study of T cell responses to AZD1222 COVID-19 vaccine. The CDR3 sequence is 13 residues long. Deletions cut 7 bases from V and 1 base from J, with 10 bases between. The germline CDR1 and CDR2 sequences are SGHVS and FQNEAQ. General study findings and limits: Donor demographics were predominantly white British with a female majority; clonal diversity may be underestimated.

This clone was observed a single time. Its antigen is not known. Sequencing was performed with immunoSEQ multiplex PCR; in TCRdb, only in-frame clones are kept and a portion is missing. The sample holds 150,000 to 200,000 clones, over 80% seen once. The TCR was taken from an adult in good health. Material: peripheral blood, obtained on day 0 of AZD1222 vaccination. The chain recombines TRBV7-8 with TRBJ1-1; D remains unclear. The CDR3 reads CASTVGWNTEAFF. CDR3 in DNA: TGTGCCAGCACCGTAGGGTGGAACACTGAAGCTTTCTTT.